The 12 T cell receptor beta chains given below trace back to one sample, sequenced in a study of T-cell reconstitution after alpha-beta-depleted transplantation in children. Unique molecular identifiers tagged the TCRbeta library. TCRdb passed the PCR reads through MiXCR, listing each CDR3 protein once. In the table there are some 180,000 distinct CDR3 sequences, roughly 6.6% of which are singletons. This sample comprised PBMCs, obtained before TCRalphabeta/CD19-depleted stem cell transplant. The receptors were sampled from a boy aged 2 to 9 with acute lymphoblastic leukemia, due to receive a stem cell transplant.

Ten or more counts support this clonotype. CDR3 residues: CASSDRGRGETQYF. CDR3 in DNA: TGTGCCAGCAGCGATCGGGGAAGGGGAGAGACCCAGTACTTC. V gene TRBV9 combines with J gene TRBJ2-5; either TRBD1 or TRBD2 may fit D (5 bases each). From germline, CDR1 is SGDLS and CDR2 YYNGEE. The CDR3 totals 14 residues. The V and J ends lost 3 bases and 4 bases respectively, with 13 bases between them.

This clonotype was seen repeatedly, ten times or more. The chain links TRBV4-1 to TRBJ1-1; D is undetermined. Germline values: CDR1 MGHRA, CDR2 YSYEKL. V was cut by 2 bases and J by 3 bases, with 13 bases left in between. The CDR3 spans 15 residues. The CDR3 is CASSQTPGGHTEAFF. The CDR3 DNA reads TGCGCCAGCAGCCAAACACCAGGAGGCCACACTGAAGCTTTCTTT.

This clonotype occurred a few times. This chain uses TRBV7-9 with TRBJ1-2; D is ambiguous. This CDR3 spans 16 amino acids. Trimming removed 5 bases at V and 2 bases at J, with 18 bases between. Germline V gives CDR1 SEHNR, CDR2 FQNEAQ (reference sequence). This chain's CDR3 is CASSLLSPATNYGYTF. CDR3 DNA: TGTGCCAGCAGCCTCCTTAGTCCAGCTACAAACTATGGCTACACCTTC.

This clonotype was seen repeatedly, ten times or more. The rearrangement uses TRBV24-1 and TRBJ2-5; maybe TRBD1 (6 bases). Germline CDR1 is KGHDR and CDR2 is SFDVKD. V was clipped by 3 bases and J by 2 bases, with 12 bases between them. The CDR3 spans 15 residues. As DNA, the CDR3 is TGTGCCACCAGTGATCGACAGGTTTTACAAGAGACCCAGTACTTC. Translated: CATSDRQVLQETQYF.

The rearrangement uses TRBV3-1 and TRBJ1-1, with D uncertain. Looked up from germline, CDR1 is LGHDT and CDR2 is YNNKEL (reference sequence). V was trimmed by 0 bases and J by 11 bases, leaving 10 bases between them. This CDR3 contains 12 residues. Written as DNA, the CDR3 is TGTGCCAGCAGCCAAGATAAGGTGGACGCTTTCTTT. It codes for CASSQDKVDAFF.

J is TRBJ1-1 and V is TRBV3-1; 10 positions match TRBD1. Germline V CDR1 and CDR2: LGHDT, YNNKEL (reference sequence). The length of the CDR3 is 15 residues. Losses at the gene ends were 6 bases for V and 2 bases for J; bases not matched to a gene: 6. CDR3 in DNA: TGTGCCAGCAGTCCAGGGACAGGGGCAAACACTGAAGCTTTCTTT. Protein product: CASSPGTGANTEAFF.

The table lists this clonotype with a few counts. The chain carries TRBV2 and TRBJ1-5, with a tentative D call TRBD1 (5 bases). Trimming stripped 6 bases from V and 7 bases from J, with 16 bases between. The CDR3 sequence is 14 residues long. Germline-derived CDR1 and CDR2 are SNHLY and FYNNEI. The CDR3 bases are TGTGCCAGCAGGAGGGACGGGGGAGAGCAGCCCCAGCATTTT. Encoded protein: CASRRDGGEQPQHF.

This clonotype was seen at least ten times. The CDR3 sequence: CASRMTVRSGLAVSSYNEQFF. DNA for the CDR3: TGTGCCAGCAGGATGACAGTACGATCGGGACTAGCTGTTAGCTCCTACAATGAGCAGTTCTTC. The genes are TRBV7-9 and TRBJ2-1; 9 positions agree with TRBD2. Trimming at V came to 6 bases and at J to 0 bases, leaving 21 bases not matched to a gene. The CDR3 consists of 21 residues. Germline V CDR1 and CDR2: SEHNR, FQNEAQ (reference sequence).

This clonotype was detected a few times. The chain links TRBV28 to TRBJ2-1; 9 bases map to TRBD2. The germline gives CDR1 MDHEN, CDR2 SYDVKM. The CDR3 runs to 16 residues. V dropped 6 bases and J dropped 7; count of bases not matched to a gene: 13. The CDR3 is CASRFTGGGASNEQFF. Here the CDR3 DNA reads TGTGCCAGCAGGTTTACAGGCGGGGGGGCAAGTAATGAGCAGTTCTTC.

This clonotype was counted a few times. The chain uses TRBV3-1 and TRBJ1-1; 8 nucleotides agree with TRBD1. The CDR3 runs to 13 residues. Germline V lookup: CDR1 LGHDT, CDR2 YNNKEL (reference sequence). The V segment lost 6 bases and the J segment 6 bases; nucleotides outside the gene matches: 6. CDR3: CASSPTGDPEAFF. CDR3 coding DNA: TGTGCCAGCAGTCCGACAGGGGACCCTGAAGCTTTCTTT.

J is TRBJ2-1 and V is TRBV30; 10 nucleotides agree with TRBD2. After removal of 3 bases from V and 9 bases from J, the junction contained 8 bases not matched to a gene. CDR3 size: 14 residues. Germline values: CDR1 GTSNPN, CDR2 SVGIG (reference sequence). CDR3 in amino acids: CAWSSTSGILEQFF. DNA for the CDR3: TGTGCCTGGAGCTCAACTAGCGGGATTCTTGAGCAGTTCTTC.

The V and J genes are TRBV28 and TRBJ1-5; D ambiguous. Germline values: CDR1 MDHEN, CDR2 SYDVKM. V gave up 6 bases and J gave up 0 bases, with 9 bases separating them. The CDR3 is made up of 14 amino acids. The CDR3 loop is CASRIEYSNQPQHF. The CDR3 nucleotides are TGTGCCAGCAGGATCGAATATAGCAATCAGCCCCAGCATTTT.